This T cell receptor (beta chain) was found in a study of blood T cell repertoires in COVID-19. In the study overall: From the United States, Italy and Spain came samples of acute and convalescent COVID-19. The analysed material was cDNA or gDNA that came from T cells, B-cell-depleted T cells, or PBMCs.

Trimming shortened V by 3 bases and J by 2 bases, and 16 bases separated the two germline ends. The CDR3 runs 16 residues. Germline V lookup: CDR1 LNHDA, CDR2 SQIVND (reference sequence). In terms of age and location, participants ranged from roughly 18 to 100 years and lived in roughly 22 US areas. Profiling relied on immunoSEQ multiplex PCR, and the TCRdb table lists in-frame clones only, not all of them. The data contain approximately 490,000 clones, 88% of them singletons. Sequenced sample: PBMCs or T cells enriched from blood (not recorded which). This chain connects TRBV19 to TRBJ2-5, with D tentatively TRBD1 (6 bases). The clonotype comes from a woman between 55 and 75 years old who had recovered from COVID-19. CDR3 sequence (DNA): TGTGCCAGTAGTATCGCAAGGGGGACGGGGCAAGAGACCCAGTACTTC. This codes for CASSIARGTGQETQYF.